The source of this TCR beta chain is a study of T cells in Graves' hyperthyroidism and ophthalmopathy. Study-wide results and limits: Ophthalmopathy onset followed model prediction by a median about 6.5 months.

Turning to this clonotype: Its antigen is undetermined.

This CDR3 is 14 amino acids long. With 2 bases removed from V and 7 bases from J, the gap between germline ends came to 10 bases. CDR1 and CDR2 (germline): SGHRS, YFSETQ. There were TCR beta CDR3 regions amplified from RNA transcripts. TCR CDR3 regions were first amplified by RT-PCR with HTBI primers. Using its own MiXCR run on the multiplex PCR reads, TCRdb lists one record per CDR3 protein. The sample holds hundreds of thousands of distinct CDR3 sequences, about two fifths seen once. Over 18 months, lack of ophthalmopathy progression marked Graves' hyperthyroidism as stable. PBMCs came from more than 9.5 ml fresh peripheral blood.

This receptor was identified in a man aged 18 to 35 with Graves' hyperthyroidism. The rearrangement uses TRBV5-1 and TRBJ1-6; unclear D gene. The sequencing sample was made of blood. CDR3 DNA: TGCGCCAGCAGCTTTGGAGGGAGAAATTCACCCCTCCACTTT. Translating gives CASSFGGRNSPLHF.